This T cell receptor beta chain was sequenced in a study of T cells in tuberculosis. Overall study: CD1B tetramers identified T cells specific for mycobacterial lipid GMM. General observations from the study: Some low-affinity tetramer-binding T cells may be absent from this sample.

Only in-frame clones appear in the TCRdb table, and some are missing; sequencing was by immunoSEQ multiplex PCR. The sample has about 59,000 clones; 81% are singletons. Cells were sorted from thawed PBMC rested overnight and stained with GMM-loaded CD1B tetramer, viability dye and anti-CD3. C32 glucose monomycolate from Rhodococcus equi was loaded onto the CD1B tetramers. PBMC for tetramer sorting were first depleted of CD14-expressing monocytes. Trimming at V came to 4 bases and at J to 1 base, leaving 9 bases not matched to a gene. This CDR3 comprises 17 residues. Germline lookup yields CDR1 SGDLS and CDR2 YYNGEE. There are a few counts of this clone.

The receptor was isolated from an adult woman with latent tuberculosis. The sample consisted of CD1b-GMM tetramer-negative cells sorted from PBMCs. The chain couples TRBV9 to TRBJ2-2; 8 positions agree with TRBD1. The CDR3 coding sequence is TGTGCCAGCAGCTTTAGAGCCGGGACAGGGAACACCGGGGAGCTGTTTTTT. Its translation is CASSFRAGTGNTGELFF. Combining the CDR3 with reference TRBV9 and TRBJ2-2 gives the whole variable domain DSGVTQTPKHLITATGQRVTLRCSPRSGDLSVYWYQQSLDQGLQFLIQYYNGEERAKGNILERFSAQQFPDLHSELNLSSLELGDSALYFCASSFRAGTGNTGELFFGEGSRLTVL.